This T cell receptor (beta chain) appears in the sequencing data of a study of Graves' ophthalmopathy and Graves' hyperthyroidism. Using RNA transcripts, the TCR beta CDR3 regions were amplified. The authors performed first-round RT-PCR with HTBI primers and then a second-round multiplex PCR. A single record per CDR3 protein comes from TCRdb applying MiXCR to the multiplex PCR reads. The sample has over a million distinct CDR3 sequences, 36% seen once. This clonotype was picked up a small number of times. Its antigen is undetermined. Germline values: CDR1 MDHEN, CDR2 SYDVKM. CDR3 length equals 16 residues. Between the trimmed V and J ends, which lost 5 bases and 0 bases, there was a span of 16 bases. Overall study results and limits: The model reached approximately 71% sensitivity and about 73% specificity for predicting ophthalmopathy progression. Most expanded clonotypes from thyroid (those above 0.001 frequency) were also found in blood.

Certain patients, namely those with other autoimmune diseases, uncontrolled infections, pregnancy or lactation, were excluded. Sequenced sample: peripheral blood or thyroid tissue (not recorded which). The origin of this receptor is an adult man with Graves' hyperthyroidism. The chain couples TRBV28 to TRBJ1-2; TRBD1 might be the D (6 bases). The CDR3 region has the DNA TGTGCCAGCAGTCCCCCAGACAGGACAGCTAACTATGGCTACACCTTC. This translates into CASSPPDRTANYGYTF.